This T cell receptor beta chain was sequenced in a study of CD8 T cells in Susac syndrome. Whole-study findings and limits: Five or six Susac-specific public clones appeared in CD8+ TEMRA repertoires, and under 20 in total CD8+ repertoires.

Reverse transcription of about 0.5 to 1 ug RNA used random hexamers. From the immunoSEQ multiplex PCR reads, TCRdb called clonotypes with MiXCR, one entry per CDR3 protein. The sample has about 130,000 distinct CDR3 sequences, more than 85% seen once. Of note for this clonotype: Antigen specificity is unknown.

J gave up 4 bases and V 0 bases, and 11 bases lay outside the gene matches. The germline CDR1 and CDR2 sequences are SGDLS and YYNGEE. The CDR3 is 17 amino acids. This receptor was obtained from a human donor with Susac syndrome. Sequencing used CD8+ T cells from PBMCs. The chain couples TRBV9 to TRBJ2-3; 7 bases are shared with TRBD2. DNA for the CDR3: TGTGCCAGCAGCGTAGCTACGGGAGCGGGACTGGCAGATACGCAGTATTTT. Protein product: CASSVATGAGLADTQYF.